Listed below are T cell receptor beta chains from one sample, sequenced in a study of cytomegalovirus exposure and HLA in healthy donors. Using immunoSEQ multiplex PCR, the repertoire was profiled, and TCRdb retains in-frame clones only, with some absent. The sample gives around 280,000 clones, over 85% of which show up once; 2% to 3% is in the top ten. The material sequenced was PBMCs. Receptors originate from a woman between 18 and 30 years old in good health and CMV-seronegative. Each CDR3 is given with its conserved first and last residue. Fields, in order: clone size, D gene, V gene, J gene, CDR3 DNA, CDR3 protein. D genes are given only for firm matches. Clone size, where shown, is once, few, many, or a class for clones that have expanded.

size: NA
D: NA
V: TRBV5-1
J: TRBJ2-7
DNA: TGCGCCAGCAGCTTGGGTAGCAGCGCCCTCCAGTACTTC
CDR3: CASSLGSSALQYF

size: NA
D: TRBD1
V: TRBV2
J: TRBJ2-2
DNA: TGTGCCAGCCAGCTGTCAGAGGGGGCGACCGGGGAGCTGTTTTTT
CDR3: CASQLSEGATGELFF

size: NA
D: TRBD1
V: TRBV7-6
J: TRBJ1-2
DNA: TGTGCCAGCAGCCGGGACAGGGTTGGCTACACCTTC
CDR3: CASSRDRVGYTF

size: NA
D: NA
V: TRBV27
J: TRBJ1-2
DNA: TGTGCCAGTGGGGCCTGGGGATATGGCTACACCTTC
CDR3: CASGAWGYGYTF

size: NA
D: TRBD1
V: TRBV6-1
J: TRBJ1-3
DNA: TGTGCCAGCAGATGGACAGGAGACTCTGGAAACACCATATATTTT
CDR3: CASRWTGDSGNTIYF

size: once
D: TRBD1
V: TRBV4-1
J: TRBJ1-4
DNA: TGCGCCAGCAGGACTACTCCACAGGGGACGGCTAATGAAAAACTGTTTTTT
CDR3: CASRTTPQGTANEKLFF

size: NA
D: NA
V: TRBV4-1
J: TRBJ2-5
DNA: TGCGCCAGCAGCCAAGGGACAGTGGAGACCCAGTACTTC
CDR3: CASSQGTVETQYF

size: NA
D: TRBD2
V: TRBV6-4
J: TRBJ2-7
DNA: TGTGCCAGCAGTGCAAGAGCGGGGGCCCTGTTCCAGGAGCAGTACTTC
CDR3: CASSARAGALFQEQYF

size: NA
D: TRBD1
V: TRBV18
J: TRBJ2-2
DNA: TGTGCCAGCTCAAGCCCCGGGACAGGGGACACCGGGGAGCTGTTTTTT
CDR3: CASSSPGTGDTGELFF

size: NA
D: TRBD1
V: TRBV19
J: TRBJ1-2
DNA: TGTGCCAGTAGTATCCCGGGACAGGGGTTGGGCTATGGCTACACCTTC
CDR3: CASSIPGQGLGYGYTF

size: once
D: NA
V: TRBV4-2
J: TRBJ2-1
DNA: TGTGCCAGCAGCCAAGATGGGGAAGCGGTATTCTCCTACAATGAGCAGTTCTTC
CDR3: CASSQDGEAVFSYNEQFF

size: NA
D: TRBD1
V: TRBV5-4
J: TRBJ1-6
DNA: TGTGCCAGCAGCGTCTCTGCGGGACAGGGGGCTAATTCACCCCTCCACTTT
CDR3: CASSVSAGQGANSPLHF

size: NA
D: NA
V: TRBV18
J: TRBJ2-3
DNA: TGTGCCAGCTCACCTGGGCCAACAGGAAGCACAGATACGCAGTATTTT
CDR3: CASSPGPTGSTDTQYF

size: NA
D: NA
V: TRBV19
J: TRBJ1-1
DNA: TGTGCCAGTAGTCAAGACACAAACACTGAAGCTTTCTTT
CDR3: CASSQDTNTEAFF

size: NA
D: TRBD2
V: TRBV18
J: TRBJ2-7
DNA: TGTGCCAGCTCACGCTCGCGGGGGGCCCACGAGCAGTACTTC
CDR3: CASSRSRGAHEQYF

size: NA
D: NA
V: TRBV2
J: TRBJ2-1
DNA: TGTGCCAGCAGTGCATACAATGAGCAGTTCTTC
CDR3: CASSAYNEQFF

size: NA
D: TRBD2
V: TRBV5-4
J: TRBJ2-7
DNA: TGTGCCAGCAGCCCGCACGGGGGGGCAGTCTACGAGCAGTACTTC
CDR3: CASSPHGGAVYEQYF

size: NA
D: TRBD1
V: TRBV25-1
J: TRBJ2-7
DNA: TGTGCCAGCAGTGATCCCAAGCCGGGACAGGGTGCGCACGAGCAGTACTTC
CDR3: CASSDPKPGQGAHEQYF

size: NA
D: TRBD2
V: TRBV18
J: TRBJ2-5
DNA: TGTGCCAGCTCACCTCCGGGACTAGCGGCGTACCAAGAGACCCAGTACTTC
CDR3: CASSPPGLAAYQETQYF

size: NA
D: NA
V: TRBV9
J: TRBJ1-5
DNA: TGTGCCAGCAGCTCACAGGGTAGCAATCAGCCCCAGCATTTT
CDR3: CASSSQGSNQPQHF

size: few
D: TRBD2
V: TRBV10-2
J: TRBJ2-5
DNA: TGCGCCAGCGGGACTAGCGGGAGCCAAGAGACCCAGTACTTC
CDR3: CASGTSGSQETQYF

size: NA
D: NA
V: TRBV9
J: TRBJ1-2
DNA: TGTGCCAGCAGCGTCGCAGTTAACTATGGCTACACCTTC
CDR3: CASSVAVNYGYTF